What follows are 12 T cell receptor beta chains derived from one specimen sequenced in a study of CD8 T cells in ankylosing spondylitis. General observations from the study: Made up of eight highly homologous variants, a TCR beta motif appeared characteristic of ankylosing spondylitis blood.

TCRdb re-called the 5' RACE reads through MiXCR, storing one row per CDR3 protein. The profile shows about 440,000 distinct CDR3 sequences, approximately 17% of them singletons. These receptors lack a known antigen. Sequenced: blood, either unsorted or a sorted T cell fraction (not recorded which). These receptors were obtained from a male donor with ankylosing spondylitis.

The chain is built from TRBV5-5 and TRBJ2-5, with a possible D match to TRBD1 (6 bases). The CDR3 has 13 amino acids. CDR1 is SGHKS, CDR2 YYEKEE, per germline (reference sequence). The V gene lost 6 bases and the J gene lost 2 bases, with 11 bases spanning the gap. Written as DNA, the CDR3 is TGTGCCAGCAACGGACAGCTACAAGAGACCCAGTACTTC. Protein: CASNGQLQETQYF.

This clonotype was detected a few times. The chain is built from TRBV20-1 and TRBJ2-1; no reliable D call. Trimming took off 3 bases at V and 8 bases at J, with 8 bases between the two ends. In germline, CDR1 is DFQATT, CDR2 SNEGSKA (reference sequence). This CDR3 spans 11 amino acids. The CDR3 here is CSASRDHEQFF. In nucleotides, the CDR3 is TGCAGTGCTAGCCGCGATCATGAGCAGTTCTTC.

The chain has TRBV23-1 and TRBJ1-6, with unresolved D. TRBV23-1 is classed as an ORF, of uncertain function. The germline V and J ends were trimmed by 8 bases and 0 bases, with 20 bases remaining between them. This CDR3 is built from 18 residues. For the CDR3, the DNA is TGCGCCAGCCGAAACCCAACGGAGCTAAGCTCCTATAATTCACCCCTCCACTTT. The encoded protein is CASRNPTELSSYNSPLHF.

In nucleotides, the CDR3 is TGCAGTGCCGAGCCGGCGGGGGCCTACACAGATACGCAGTATTTT. Translation gives CSAEPAGAYTDTQYF. The V gene is TRBV20-1, the J gene TRBJ2-3; D is possibly TRBD2 (7 bases). The CDR3 spans 15 residues. The germline CDR1 and CDR2 sequences are DFQATT and SNEGSKA (reference sequence). With 6 bases removed from V and 2 bases from J, the gap between germline ends came to 18 bases.

This clonotype was detected ten times or more. V gene TRBV12-3 or TRBV12-4 combines with J gene TRBJ1-6, with TRBD1 matching 9 bases. The V segment lost 5 bases and the J segment 8 bases; nucleotides outside the gene matches: 4. This CDR3 comprises 14 residues. The CDR3 sequence: CASSAGTGYSPLHF. DNA of the CDR3: TGTGCCAGCAGTGCCGGGACAGGGTATTCACCCCTCCACTTT.

This chain uses TRBV5-1 with TRBJ2-3; 11 nucleotides agree with TRBD1. This CDR3 comprises 16 residues. Looked up from germline, CDR1 is SGHRS and CDR2 is YFSETQ. The J segment lost 1 base and the V segment lost 4 bases, leaving 5 bases of the junction unmatched. In nucleotides, the CDR3 is TGCGCCAGCAGCAGGGACAGGGGGAAGGGCACAGATACGCAGTATTTT. This codes for CASSRDRGKGTDTQYF.

This clonotype turned up a few times. The gene calls are TRBV7-6 and TRBJ1-1; possibly TRBD1 for D (5 bases). V lost 2 bases and J 7 bases, leaving 14 bases between the germline ends. The germline gives CDR1 SGHVS, CDR2 FNYEAQ. This CDR3 spans 14 amino acids. The CDR3 protein is CASSLSRGSIEAFF. CDR3 sequence (DNA): TGTGCCAGCAGCTTAAGTCGGGGGAGCATTGAAGCTTTCTTT.

The rearrangement joins TRBV5-6 to TRBJ1-1; 7 nucleotides line up with TRBD1. With 1 base clipped from V and 3 bases from J, the junction kept 3 bases outside the gene matches. Germline CDR1 is SGHDT and CDR2 is YYEEEE. The CDR3 runs 14 residues. The CDR3, as DNA: TGTGCCAGCAGCTTGACGGGGACAGACACTGAAGCTTTCTTT. Protein product: CASSLTGTDTEAFF.

The chain has TRBV20-1 and TRBJ2-1, with D tentatively TRBD2 (7 bases). The CDR3 covers 16 residues. Trimming took off 3 bases at V and 1 base at J, with 16 bases between the two ends. In germline, CDR1 is DFQATT, CDR2 SNEGSKA (reference sequence). This CDR3 reads CSASLWGGASYNEQFF. CDR3 sequence (DNA): TGCAGTGCTAGCCTTTGGGGGGGGGCTTCCTACAATGAGCAGTTCTTC.

The chain couples TRBV4-1 to TRBJ2-2; a weak D match, TRBD2 (5 bases). V was cut by 4 bases and J by 5 bases, with 17 bases left in between. The length of the CDR3 is 16 residues. Germline V gives CDR1 MGHRA, CDR2 YSYEKL. The CDR3 bases are TGCGCCAGCAGCCCCCCCCCAGCGGTGGGAACCGGGGAGCTGTTTTTT. This codes for CASSPPPAVGTGELFF.

The gene calls are TRBV4-2 and TRBJ2-5; 8 nucleotides line up with TRBD2. This CDR3 contains 14 residues. Germline values: CDR1 LGHNA, CDR2 YNFKEQ. The V and J ends lost 6 bases and 1 base, in that order; junction bases with no gene match: 4. CDR3 bases: TGTGCCAGCAGTAGAACTAGCGGCCAAGAGACCCAGTACTTC. Translating gives CASSRTSGQETQYF.

This clonotype was observed many times. The chain couples TRBV20-1 to TRBJ2-7, with 13 bases matching TRBD2. CDR1 is DFQATT, CDR2 SNEGSKA, per germline (reference sequence). Trimming took 2 bases from V and 0 from J; bases not matched to a gene: 1. CDR3 size: 15 residues. Written as DNA, the CDR3 is TGCAGTGCTAGAAGACTAGCGGGAGGCTCCTACGAGCAGTACTTC. Protein: CSARRLAGGSYEQYF.